The source of this TCR beta chain is a study of blood T cells in healthy people across ages. With a J-beta primer mix and a sample-barcoded 5' primer, a second PCR ran roughly 6 to 11 cycles. TCRdb called the 5' RACE reads again in MiXCR, with one record for every CDR3 protein. In the table there are fewer than 800,000 distinct CDR3 sequences, 32% of which are singletons. The V gene lost 1 base and the J gene lost 4 bases, with 14 bases spanning the gap. The CDR3 has 16 residues. In germline, CDR1 is SGHVS, CDR2 FNYEAQ. This clonotype was found once. This sequence was found in a woman aged 80 or older in good health. The sample was blood. The J gene is TRBJ2-1, the V gene TRBV7-6; D tentatively fits TRBD1 or TRBD2 (6 bases each). In nucleotides, the CDR3 is TGTGCCAGCAGCTTAGTTGGGGGGACAAAATACAATGAGCAGTTCTTC. It encodes CASSLVGGTKYNEQFF.